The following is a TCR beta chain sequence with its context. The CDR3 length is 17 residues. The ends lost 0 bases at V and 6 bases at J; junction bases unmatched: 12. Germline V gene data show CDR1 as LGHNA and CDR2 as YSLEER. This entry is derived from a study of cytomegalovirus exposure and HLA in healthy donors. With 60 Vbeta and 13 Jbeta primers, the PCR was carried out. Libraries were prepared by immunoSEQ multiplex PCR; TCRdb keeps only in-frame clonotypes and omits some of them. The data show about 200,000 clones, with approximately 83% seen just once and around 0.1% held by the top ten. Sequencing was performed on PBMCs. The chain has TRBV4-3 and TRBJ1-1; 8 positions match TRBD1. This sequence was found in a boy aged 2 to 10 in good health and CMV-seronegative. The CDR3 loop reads CASSQDLLGRGPAEAFF. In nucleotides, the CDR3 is TGCGCCAGCAGCCAAGATTTGTTAGGCAGGGGGCCGGCTGAAGCTTTCTTT.